One sample yielded the 25 T cell receptor beta chains listed below, sequenced in a study of graft-versus-host responses after intestinal transplantation. TCRdb's table, derived via immunoSEQ multiplex PCR, lists solely in-frame clones and lacks some. The data show nearly 20,000 clones, with roughly 86% seen just once and about 9% held by the top ten. The input for sequencing was PBMCs, taken around 230 days after intestinal transplant. All receptors come from a human patient who received an intestinal transplant, so some T cells may come from the graft donor.

The count of this clone is one. The DNA of the CDR3 is TGTGCCAGCAGCGAAGGGAGGGGACCATATGGCTACACCTTC. Translation: CASSEGRGPYGYTF. This chain joins TRBV11-2 and TRBJ1-2, with D perhaps matching TRBD1 (5 bases). The V and J ends lost 5 bases and 5 bases respectively, with 15 bases between them. Looked up from germline, CDR1 is SGHAT and CDR2 is FQNNGV. The CDR3 has 14 amino acids.

This clone was found once. This chain joins TRBV7-8 and TRBJ2-3, with TRBD2 identical over 11 bases. V lost 6 bases and J lost 2; bases outside the gene matches: 10. Germline CDR1 is SGHVS and CDR2 is FQNEAQ. The CDR3 spans 17 residues. The CDR3 DNA reads TGTGCCAGCAGGGGGCCCAGGGGACTAGCGGACACAGATACGCAGTATTTT. The encoded protein is CASRGPRGLADTDTQYF. Together with reference TRBV7-8 and TRBJ2-3, the CDR3 gives the full variable domain: GAGVSQSPRYKVAKRGQDVALRCDPISGHVSLFWYQQALGQGPEFLTYFQNEAQLDKSGLPSDRFFAERPEGSVSTLKIQRTQQEDSAVYLCASRGPRGLADTDTQYFGPGTRLTVL.

The chain employs TRBV5-4 and TRBJ2-3; D might be TRBD2 (5 bases). Germline V gene lookup returns CDR1 SGHNT and CDR2 YYREEE (reference sequence). Deletions cut 5 bases from V and 6 bases from J, with 10 bases between. The CDR3 runs to 12 residues. The CDR3 is CASRVLGDTQYF. Written as DNA, the CDR3 is TGTGCCAGCAGGGTACTAGGGGATACGCAGTATTTT.

V and J are TRBV11-2 and TRBJ2-7; the D gene is possibly TRBD1 (6 bases). CDR1 and CDR2 from the germline V gene are SGHAT and FQNNGV. V lost 2 bases to trimming and J lost 0 bases, with 20 bases between them. CDR3 length: 18 residues. The CDR3 region is CASSLIPYRTQGSYEQYF. The CDR3 region has the DNA TGTGCCAGCAGCTTAATTCCTTACAGGACACAGGGCTCCTACGAGCAGTACTTC.

This clone was seen only a few times. The chain uses TRBV5-6 and TRBJ2-3, with 9 bases identical to TRBD2. CDR1 is SGHDT, CDR2 YYEEEE, per germline. The CDR3 is 18 amino acids. Trimming removed 0 bases from V and 2 bases from J; junction bases left unmatched: 10. The CDR3 nucleotides read TGTGCCAGCAGCTTGGGACCCCCTCTAGCGGGAAACACAGATACGCAGTATTTT. Amino acids: CASSLGPPLAGNTDTQYF.

The rearrangement uses TRBV6-1 and TRBJ2-7; 8 bases match TRBD1. Germline values: CDR1 MNHNS, CDR2 SASEGT. The CDR3 spans 13 residues. The junction had 9 bases not matched to a gene; V was cut back by 7 bases and J by 7 bases. The CDR3 spells CASMAGGLREQYF. The CDR3 DNA reads TGTGCCAGCATGGCAGGGGGCCTAAGAGAGCAGTACTTC.

The chain employs TRBV6-5 and TRBJ2-7, with 8 bases fitting TRBD1. The CDR3 runs to 15 residues. J lost 2 bases, V lost 6 bases, and 9 bases had no gene match. Germline V CDR1 and CDR2: MNHEY, SVGAGI. CDR3 in amino acids: CASRPPGGSPYEQYF. CDR3 in DNA: TGTGCCAGCAGACCTCCAGGGGGCTCTCCCTACGAGCAGTACTTC.

The chain uses TRBV4-1 and TRBJ2-1, with 7 bases fitting TRBD2. Trimming at V came to 3 bases and at J to 5 bases, leaving 10 bases not matched to a gene. The CDR3 contains 16 residues. Germline CDR1 reads MGHRA; CDR2 reads YSYEKL. The DNA for the CDR3 is TGCGCCAGCAGCCACGGCGGACTAGGTCTCCACAATGAGCAGTTCTTC. Its protein is CASSHGGLGLHNEQFF.

The gene calls are TRBV10-2 and TRBJ2-3; 9 positions agree with TRBD2. Germline V gene data show CDR1 as WSHSY and CDR2 as SAAADI. CDR3 size: 11 residues. J was trimmed by 7 bases and V by 8 bases; bases with no gene match: 1. The CDR3 sequence: CASGTSNTQYF. For the CDR3, the DNA is TGCGCCAGCGGGACTAGCAATACGCAGTATTTT.

This chain uses TRBV19 with TRBJ2-2; no clear D gene. The germline CDR1 and CDR2 sequences are LNHDA and SQIVND (reference sequence). The CDR3 has 14 residues. Trimming took off 6 bases at V and 0 bases at J, with 8 bases between the two ends. CDR3 nucleotides: TGTGCCAGTAGCGCAGGTCCGAACACCGGGGAGCTGTTTTTT. This codes for CASSAGPNTGELFF.

V and J are TRBV15 and TRBJ1-5; unclear D gene. The CDR3 is 15 amino acids. Germline CDR1 LNHNV, CDR2 YYDKDF (reference sequence). V lost 0 bases and J lost 5, with 11 bases in between. DNA for the CDR3: TGTGCCACCAGCAGAGATGGCGGTGGGGATCAGCCCCAGCATTTT. It translates to CATSRDGGGDQPQHF.

The rearrangement joins TRBV18 to TRBJ2-6, with 7 bases fitting TRBD1. V was pared by 3 bases and J by 2 bases, with 1 base of the junction left unmatched. There are 15 residues in the CDR3. CDR1 KGHSH and CDR2 LQKENI come from the germline V gene. Here the CDR3 DNA reads TGTGCCAGCTCACCCAGGGGGACTGGGGCCAACGTCCTGACTTTC. It encodes CASSPRGTGANVLTF. The entire variable domain, with the rest obtained from reference TRBV18 and TRBJ2-6, is as follows: NAGVMQNPRHLVRRRGQEARLRCSPMKGHSHVYWYRQLPEEGLKFMVYLQKENIIDESGMPKERFSAEFPKEGPSILRIQQVVRGDSAAYFCASSPRGTGANVLTFGAGSRLTVL.

The count of this clone is one. The chain couples TRBV4-1 to TRBJ2-7; the D gene is possibly TRBD1 (6 bases). V was clipped by 3 bases and J by 0 bases, with 18 bases between them. There are 17 residues in the CDR3. CDR1 is MGHRA and CDR2 is YSYEKL in the germline V gene. The CDR3 protein is CASSQDPGTDSSYEQYF. CDR3 sequence (DNA): TGCGCCAGCAGCCAGGATCCCGGGACGGACAGCTCCTACGAGCAGTACTTC.

The chain has TRBV6-5 and TRBJ1-2; D is possibly TRBD1 (5 bases). Germline V CDR1 and CDR2: MNHEY, SVGAGI. There are 12 residues in the CDR3. The V gene lost 7 bases and the J gene lost 8 bases, with 14 bases spanning the gap. CDR3 residues: CASTLGVLGYTF. The CDR3 nucleotides read TGTGCCAGCACCTTGGGGGTTTTGGGCTACACCTTC.

This chain uses TRBV19 with TRBJ2-7, with D unclear. Deletions cut 2 bases from V and 1 base from J, with 9 bases between. This CDR3 is 14 amino acids long. The germline CDR1 and CDR2 sequences are LNHDA and SQIVND (reference sequence). CDR3 protein: CASSISWRSYEQYF. The CDR3 region has the DNA TGTGCCAGTAGTATAAGTTGGCGGTCCTACGAGCAGTACTTC.

The chain carries TRBV5-1 and TRBJ2-7; 7 positions match TRBD1. Losses at the gene ends were 4 bases for V and 2 bases for J; bases not matched to a gene: 3. The germline gives CDR1 SGHRS, CDR2 YFSETQ. CDR3 length: 13 amino acids. The CDR3 nucleotides are TGCGCCAGCAGCGGGACAGACACCTACGAGCAGTACTTC. It encodes CASSGTDTYEQYF.

The chain has TRBV13 and TRBJ2-7; D possibly corresponds to TRBD2 (5 bases). V shed 1 base and J shed 2 bases, with 12 bases lying between them. Germline assignment: CDR1 PRHDT and CDR2 FYEKMQ (reference sequence). CDR3 length equals 15 residues. CDR3 sequence (DNA): TGTGCCAGCAGCTTAGCAGGAGGAGCCCCCTACGAGCAGTACTTC. Its translation is CASSLAGGAPYEQYF.

This clone is a singleton in its sample. The chain employs TRBV9 and TRBJ2-5, with TRBD2 identical over 11 bases. CDR3 length: 15 amino acids. In germline, CDR1 is SGDLS, CDR2 YYNGEE. V shed 3 bases, J shed 6 bases, and the junction held 7 bases outside the gene matches. CDR3 region: CASSGSGGALQTQYF. The CDR3 DNA reads TGTGCCAGCAGCGGTAGCGGGGGGGCCCTTCAGACCCAGTACTTC.

The J gene is TRBJ2-1, the V gene TRBV4-2, with TRBD2 identical over 15 bases. The CDR3 consists of 20 residues. CDR1 is LGHNA and CDR2 is YNFKEQ in the germline V gene. V trimming: 0 bases; J trimming: 2 bases; junction bases outside the gene matches: 8. CDR3: CASSQDPGLAGGLTYNEQFF. In DNA form, the CDR3 reads TGTGCCAGCAGCCAAGACCCGGGACTAGCGGGGGGTCTTACCTACAATGAGCAGTTCTTC.

The sample holds a few counts of this clone. The gene calls are TRBV5-4 and TRBJ1-2, with no clear D. This CDR3 comprises 14 residues. Germline loops: CDR1 SGHNT, CDR2 YYREEE (reference sequence). V lost 4 bases and J lost 3, with 13 bases in between. CDR3 sequence: CASSNIGSDYGYTF. The CDR3 nucleotides read TGTGCCAGCAGCAACATCGGGAGTGACTATGGCTACACCTTC.

The chain recombines TRBV5-4 with TRBJ2-5; D possibly matches TRBD1 or TRBD2 (5 bases each). The J call may be in error: the DNA end matches TRBJ2-7 better. The CDR3 is 15 amino acids. Germline CDR1 is SGHNT and CDR2 is YYREEE (reference sequence). The CDR3 DNA is TGTGCCAGCAGCTTGCTTCCGGGGCCTCAACGCGAGCAGTACTTC. It encodes CASSLLPGPQREQYF.

V and J are TRBV5-1 and TRBJ2-7, with D unclear. The V end was cut by 0 bases, the J end by 6 bases, with 4 bases between. This CDR3 contains 11 residues. Looked up from germline, CDR1 is SGHRS and CDR2 is YFSETQ. The CDR3 region has the DNA TGCGCCAGCAGCTTGGTTGGCGAGCAGTACTTC. Translating it yields CASSLVGEQYF.

This chain connects TRBV6-1 to TRBJ1-5; D is undetermined. The V end was cut by 4 bases, the J end by 7 bases, with 14 bases between. Germline V gene data show CDR1 as MNHNS and CDR2 as SASEGT. This CDR3 is 14 amino acids long. CDR3 sequence (DNA): TGTGCCAGCAGTGGAATCAGCCAGGTCCAGCCCCAGCATTTT. Translating gives CASSGISQVQPQHF.

This clone appeared a single time. The rearrangement uses TRBV4-1 and TRBJ2-7; D is uncertain. Per the germline V gene, CDR1 is MGHRA and CDR2 is YSYEKL. The CDR3 is 15 residues long. Trimming removed 0 bases from V and 1 base from J, with 10 bases in between. Here the CDR3 reads CASSQETLGSYEQYF. The CDR3 nucleotides read TGCGCCAGCAGCCAAGAGACCCTAGGGTCCTACGAGCAGTACTTC.

V is TRBV20-1 and J is TRBJ1-1; D remains unclear. CDR1 and CDR2 from the germline V gene are DFQATT and SNEGSKA (reference sequence). With 3 bases removed from V and 5 bases from J, the gap between germline ends came to 4 bases. The CDR3 contains 10 residues. The CDR3 bases are TGCAGTGCTAGGAATACTGAAGCTTTCTTT. As protein: CSARNTEAFF.